The clone carrying this T cell receptor beta chain was observed a handful of times. What it recognizes is unknown. The data derive from a study of T cells after yellow fever vaccination. General study results and limits: Researchers noted that a small share of clonotypes showed up in both CD4 and CD8 compartments.

TCRdb reprocessed the 5' RACE reads with MiXCR, giving one entry per CDR3 protein. Among hundreds of thousands of distinct CDR3 sequences, 21% were seen once, and the ten largest hold 16%. The TCR was taken from a man aged 18 to 30 who received the YFV17D yellow fever vaccine. The sample was PBMCs, taken around 3 weeks after the first yellow fever vaccination.

The CDR3 is CASSQGWGQAFF. The CDR3 region has the DNA TGTGCCAGCAGCCAAGGGTGGGGGCAAGCTTTCTTT. The V and J genes are TRBV2 and TRBJ1-1; tentatively, D is TRBD1 (6 bases). CDR3 size: 12 residues. Germline CDR1 SNHLY, CDR2 FYNNEI. Trimming left V 6 bases short and J 9 bases short, with 14 bases between. The full variable domain, with the rest looked up from reference TRBV2 and TRBJ1-1, is EPEVTQTPSHQVTQMGQEVILRCVPISNHLYFYWYRQILGQKVEFLVSFYNNEISEKSEIFDDQFSVERPDGSNFTLKIRSTKLEDSAMYFCASSQGWGQAFFGQGTRLTVV.